This paragraph covers one T cell receptor beta chain sequence. The target antigen is unknown. Sequencing libraries made from TCR beta cDNA carried unique molecular identifiers. TCRdb itself ran the PCR reads through MiXCR, one entry per CDR3 protein. This sample has around 400,000 distinct CDR3 sequences, with about 40% found just once. The V and J ends lost 4 bases and 0 bases, in that order; junction bases with no gene match: 5. CDR3 size: 16 residues. Germline-derived CDR1 and CDR2 are SGDLS and YYNGEE. This record comes from a study of post-analysis software for immune sequencing data. Background on the study: Included among the disease courses, which were recorded for the cohort, were relapsing-remitting, secondary progressive and progressive-relapsing multiple sclerosis. Overall study findings and caveats: Five TRBV segments occurring more often in patients than controls included TRBV5-6, TRBV5-1 and TRBV20-1.

The clonotype originates from a girl aged 2-10 years with multiple sclerosis. Material for sequencing was blood. V and J are TRBV9 and TRBJ1-3, with 9 nucleotides matching TRBD1. This chain's CDR3 is CASSPQGASSGNTIYF. The CDR3, as DNA: TGTGCCAGCAGCCCACAGGGGGCGAGCTCTGGAAACACCATATATTTT.